A single T cell receptor (beta chain) is shown here with its context. Donors ranged from roughly 6 to 90 years old and were healthy Caucasians in Russia. Each sample yielded at least 6.5 million isolated PBMCs. Samples each yielded at least 6 micrograms of total RNA. Trimming removed 3 bases at V and 11 bases at J, with 10 bases between. This CDR3 contains 11 residues. This specimen belongs to a study of blood T cells in healthy people across ages. Sample-barcoded 5' priming and a J-beta primer mix drove a second PCR of roughly 7 to 11 cycles. TCRdb reprocessed the 5' RACE reads via MiXCR and lists one record per CDR3 protein. The sample holds roughly 500,000 distinct CDR3 sequences, roughly a quarter seen once.

This clonotype was obtained from a woman between 70 and 85 years old in good health. The rearrangement links TRBV12-3 or TRBV12-4 to TRBJ2-5; D is unresolved. Sequenced: blood. CDR3: CASSFRQQQYF. The CDR3 nucleotides read TGTGCCAGCAGTTTTCGGCAGCAGCAGTACTTC.